These 11 T cell receptor beta chains share one sample of origin, sequenced in a study of OX40 agonist ivuxolimab in advanced cancers. Measured with immunoSEQ multiplex PCR; TCRdb has only the in-frame clones, and not every one. There are around 11,000 clones in the sample; 78% occur only once, and approximately 15% lies in the top ten. The sequencing used CD4+ or CD8+ T cells sorted from blood, collected in a trial of the OX40 agonist ivuxolimab. Every receptor here comes from an adult with an advanced solid tumor such as melanoma, head and neck, liver or kidney cancer.

CDR3 amino acids: CASSSQTSGKHEQYF. CDR3 DNA: TGTGCCAGCAGCTCACAGACTAGCGGGAAGCACGAGCAGTACTTC. The chain carries TRBV21-1 and TRBJ2-7; the table names TRBD2, a call not compared with the DNA. TRBV21-1 is reported as a pseudogene. This CDR3 region has 15 residues.

The rearrangement uses TRBV5-4 and TRBJ1-2; a weak D match, TRBD1 (5 bases). The CDR3 consists of 13 residues. The germline V gene has CDR1 SGHNT and CDR2 YYREEE (reference sequence). The ends were cut back, 4 bases at V and 8 bases at J, with 15 bases in the middle. The CDR3 DNA reads as TGTGCCAGCAGCCAATTAACAGGTCGAGGCTACACCTTC. The encoded protein is CASSQLTGRGYTF.

This clone was seen a handful of times. The chain employs TRBV6-1 and TRBJ2-2; D might be TRBD1 (6 bases). CDR3 length: 16 residues. V lost 3 bases to trimming and J lost 2 bases, with 13 bases between them. The germline V gene encodes CDR1 MNHNS and CDR2 SASEGT. The CDR3 region is CASSDDTGHNTGELFF. In DNA, the CDR3 is TGTGCCAGCAGTGATGACACGGGACACAACACCGGGGAGCTGTTTTTT.

This clone was recorded a few times. The rearrangement uses TRBV11-3 and TRBJ2-1; possibly TRBD2 for D (6 bases). Per the germline V gene, CDR1 is SGHNT and CDR2 is YENEEA. The CDR3 extends over 16 amino acids. The germline V and J ends were trimmed by 0 bases and 4 bases, with 13 bases remaining between them. CDR3 coding DNA: TGTGCCAGCAGCTTAGAAGGGACTGGCATATACAATGAGCAGTTCTTC. Amino acid sequence: CASSLEGTGIYNEQFF.

The rearrangement uses TRBV11-3 and TRBJ2-7, with 11 positions matching TRBD2. After removal of 5 bases from V and 3 bases from J, the junction contained 15 bases not matched to a gene. CDR1 SGHNT and CDR2 YENEEA come from the germline V gene. This CDR3 comprises 18 residues. The CDR3 nucleotides are TGTGCCAGCAGCCTTCGTCCGGGGACTAGCGGTCGGGGCTACGAGCAGTACTTC. Its protein is CASSLRPGTSGRGYEQYF. Full variable domain (missing parts from reference TRBV11-3 and TRBJ2-7): EAGVVQSPRYKIIEKKQPVAFWCNPISGHNTLYWYLQNLGQGPELLIRYENEEAVDDSQLPKDRFSAERLKGVDSTLKIQPAELGDSAVYLCASSLRPGTSGRGYEQYFGPGTRLTVT.

The V and J genes are TRBV4-1 and TRBJ1-6; D is unresolved. The ends were cut back, 1 base at V and 9 bases at J, with 4 bases in the middle. The CDR3 contains 12 residues. In germline, CDR1 is MGHRA, CDR2 YSYEKL. CDR3 coding DNA: TGCGCCAGCAGCCAAGGCGCTTCACCCCTCCACTTT. It specifies CASSQGASPLHF.

This chain connects TRBV9 to TRBJ2-7, with TRBD2 matching over 10 bases. CDR1 is SGDLS, CDR2 YYNGEE, per germline. The CDR3 totals 15 residues. The V segment lost 0 bases and the J segment 4 bases; nucleotides outside the gene matches: 4. CDR3 DNA: TGTGCCAGCAGCGTAGACACTAGCGGGAATTACGAGCAGTACTTC. This sequence encodes CASSVDTSGNYEQYF.

V usage is TRBV6-5 and J usage is TRBJ2-7; TRBD2 agrees at 8 bases. Germline assignment: CDR1 MNHEY and CDR2 SVGAGI. V shed 8 bases, J shed 6 bases, and the junction held 12 bases outside the gene matches. The CDR3 is made up of 14 amino acids. This CDR3 reads CASSYGGGTGEQYF. Here the CDR3 DNA reads TGTGCCAGCTCTTACGGCGGGGGGACCGGCGAGCAGTACTTC.

The chain is built from TRBV5-1 and TRBJ1-2, with D hard to call. V was shortened by 3 bases and J by 6 bases, with 15 bases between the two germline ends. Germline V gene sequence: CDR1 SGHRS, CDR2 YFSETQ. The CDR3 contains 14 residues. CDR3 bases: TGCGCCAGCAGCTGGAGAGCAGTCGAGGATGGCTACACCTTC. Encoded protein: CASSWRAVEDGYTF.

This sequence joins TRBV18 and TRBJ2-1; tentative D call: TRBD2 (6 bases). V lost 6 bases to trimming and J lost 7 bases, with 16 bases between them. Germline V gene sequence: CDR1 KGHSH, CDR2 LQKENI. The CDR3 spans 14 residues. The CDR3 is CASSPVTGENEQFF. CDR3 bases: TGTGCCAGCTCCCCGGTAACGGGAGAGAATGAGCAGTTCTTC.

The V call is TRBV5-1, the J call TRBJ2-7; possible D gene TRBD2, 5 bases. The CDR3 has 14 amino acids. Germline V gene lookup returns CDR1 SGHRS and CDR2 YFSETQ. Trimming shortened V by 4 bases and J by 7 bases, and 18 bases separated the two germline ends. CDR3 loop: CASSPREPSREQYF. CDR3 DNA sequence: TGCGCCAGCAGCCCCCGGGAACCATCTCGGGAGCAGTACTTC.